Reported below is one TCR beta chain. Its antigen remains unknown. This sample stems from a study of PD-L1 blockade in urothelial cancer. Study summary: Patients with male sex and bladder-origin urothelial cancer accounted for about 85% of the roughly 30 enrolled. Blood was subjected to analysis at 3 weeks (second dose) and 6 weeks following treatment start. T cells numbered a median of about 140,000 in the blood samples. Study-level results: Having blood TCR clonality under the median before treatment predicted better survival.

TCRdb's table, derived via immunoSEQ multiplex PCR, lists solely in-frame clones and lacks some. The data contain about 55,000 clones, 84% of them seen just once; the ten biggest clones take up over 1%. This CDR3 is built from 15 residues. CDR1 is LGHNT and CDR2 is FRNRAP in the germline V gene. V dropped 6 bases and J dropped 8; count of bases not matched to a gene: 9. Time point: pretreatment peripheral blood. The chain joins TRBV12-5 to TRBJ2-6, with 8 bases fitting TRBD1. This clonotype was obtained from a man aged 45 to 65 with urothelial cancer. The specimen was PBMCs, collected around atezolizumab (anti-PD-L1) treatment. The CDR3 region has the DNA TGTGCTAGTGGCCAACTCCGGACAGGGACCAACGTCCTGACTTTC. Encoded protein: CASGQLRTGTNVLTF.